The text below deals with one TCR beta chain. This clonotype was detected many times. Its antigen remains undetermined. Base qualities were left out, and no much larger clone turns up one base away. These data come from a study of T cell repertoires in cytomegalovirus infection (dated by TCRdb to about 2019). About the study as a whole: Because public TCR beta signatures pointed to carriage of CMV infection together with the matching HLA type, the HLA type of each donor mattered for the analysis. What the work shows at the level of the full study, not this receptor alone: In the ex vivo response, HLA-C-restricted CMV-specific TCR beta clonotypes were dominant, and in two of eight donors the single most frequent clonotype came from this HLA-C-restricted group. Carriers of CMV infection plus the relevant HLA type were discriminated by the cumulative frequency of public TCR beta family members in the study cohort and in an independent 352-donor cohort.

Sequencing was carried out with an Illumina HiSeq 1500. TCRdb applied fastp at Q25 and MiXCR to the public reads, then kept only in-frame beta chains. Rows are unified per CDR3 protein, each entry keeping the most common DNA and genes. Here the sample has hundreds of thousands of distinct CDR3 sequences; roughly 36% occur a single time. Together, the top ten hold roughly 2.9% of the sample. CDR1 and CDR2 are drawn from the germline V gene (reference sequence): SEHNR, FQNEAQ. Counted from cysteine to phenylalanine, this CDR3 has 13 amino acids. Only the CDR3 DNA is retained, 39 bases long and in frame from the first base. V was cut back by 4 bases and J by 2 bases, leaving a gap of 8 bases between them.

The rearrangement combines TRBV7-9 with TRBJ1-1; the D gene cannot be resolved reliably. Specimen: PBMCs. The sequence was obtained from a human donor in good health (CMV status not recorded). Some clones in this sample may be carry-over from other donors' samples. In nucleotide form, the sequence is TGTGCCAGCAGCTCGGACGTTAACACTGAAGCTTTCTTT. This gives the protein CASSSDVNTEAFF. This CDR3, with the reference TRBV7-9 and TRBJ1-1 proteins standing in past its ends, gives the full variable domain DTGVSQNPRHKITKRGQNVTFRCDPISEHNRLYWYRQTLGQGPEFLTYFQNEAQLEKSRLLSDRFSAERPKGSFSTLEIQRTEQGDSAMYLCASSSDVNTEAFFGQGTRLTVV.